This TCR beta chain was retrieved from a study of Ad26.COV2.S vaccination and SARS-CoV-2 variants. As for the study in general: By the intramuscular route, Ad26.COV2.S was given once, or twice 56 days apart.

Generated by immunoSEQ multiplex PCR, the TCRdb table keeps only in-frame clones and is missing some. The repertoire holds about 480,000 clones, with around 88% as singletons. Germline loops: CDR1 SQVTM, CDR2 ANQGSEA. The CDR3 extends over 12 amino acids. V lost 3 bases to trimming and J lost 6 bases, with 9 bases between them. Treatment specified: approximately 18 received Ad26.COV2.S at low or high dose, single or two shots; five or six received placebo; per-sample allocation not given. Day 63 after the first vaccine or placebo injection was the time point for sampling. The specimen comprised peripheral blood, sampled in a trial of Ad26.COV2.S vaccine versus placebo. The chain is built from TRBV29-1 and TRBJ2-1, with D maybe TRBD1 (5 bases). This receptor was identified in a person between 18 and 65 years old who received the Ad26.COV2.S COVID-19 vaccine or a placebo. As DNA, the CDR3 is TGCAGCGTTGACGTGGGGCTCAATGAGCAGTTCTTC. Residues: CSVDVGLNEQFF.